Below are 9 T cell receptor beta chains sequenced from a single sample in a study of T cell responses to AZD1222 COVID-19 vaccine. Using immunoSEQ multiplex PCR, the repertoire was profiled, and TCRdb retains in-frame clones only, with some absent. Among 80,000 to 100,000 clones listed, roughly 86% were seen once. Sequences were derived from peripheral blood, sampled 28 days after the second AZD1222 dose. The source of these receptors is an adult who received the AZD1222 COVID-19 vaccine.

CDR3 in amino acids: CASSSRQGGSTDTQYF. The CDR3 DNA sequence: TGTGCCAGCAGCAGCAGACAGGGAGGTAGCACAGATACGCAGTATTTT. This chain links TRBV7-2 with TRBJ2-3, with a possible D match to TRBD1 (7 bases). The V gene's germline CDR1 is SGHTA and CDR2 FQGNSA. V was trimmed by 5 bases and J by 0 bases, leaving 15 bases between them. The CDR3 length is 16 residues.

V and J are TRBV30 and TRBJ2-2; the match to TRBD2 covers 9 bases. V shed 0 bases, J shed 7 bases, and the junction held 6 bases outside the gene matches. The CDR3 covers 15 residues. CDR1 is GTSNPN and CDR2 is SVGIG in the germline V gene (reference sequence). The CDR3 reads CAWSVSGGRGGELFF. The CDR3 coding sequence is TGTGCCTGGAGTGTAAGCGGGGGGCGCGGCGGGGAGCTGTTTTTT.

CDR3 protein: CATTRPASGSGEQYF. CDR3 coding DNA: TGTGCCACCACACGCCCGGCTAGCGGGAGTGGCGAGCAGTACTTC. The rearrangement uses TRBV28 and TRBJ2-7; 10 bases fit TRBD2. The germline CDR1 and CDR2 sequences are MDHEN and SYDVKM. Trimming cost V 10 bases and J 6 bases; bases outside gene matches: 15. The CDR3 consists of 15 residues.

This clone was found once. The chain is built from TRBV25-1 and TRBJ1-5, with TRBD1 as a possible D gene (5 bases). Germline V gene lookup returns CDR1 MGHDK and CDR2 SYGVNS. V was trimmed by 4 bases and J by 16 bases, leaving 20 bases between them. This CDR3 contains 13 residues. The CDR3 nucleotides read TGTGCCAGCAGTGGACCCGACAGACCTTTATTACATTTT. The encoded protein is CASSGPDRPLLHF.

Comments on this clone: At the DNA level, this CDR3 is encoded by other sequences in the same sample as well. The V gene is TRBV18, the J gene TRBJ2-5; no reliable D call. This CDR3 comprises 12 residues. The V gene lost 1 base and the J gene lost 4 bases, with 4 bases spanning the gap. Germline V gene lookup returns CDR1 KGHSH and CDR2 LQKENI. For the CDR3, the DNA is TGTGCCAGCTCACCACAGGGAGAGACCCAGTACTTC. Protein: CASSPQGETQYF.

The V and J genes are TRBV7-9 and TRBJ1-2; TRBD1 agrees at 7 bases. Per the germline V gene, CDR1 is SEHNR and CDR2 is FQNEAQ (reference sequence). CDR3 size: 14 residues. The ends lost 5 bases at V and 3 bases at J; junction bases unmatched: 6. The DNA for the CDR3 is TGTGCCAGCAGCCAACAGGGGTGGGACTATGGCTACACCTTC. Its translation: CASSQQGWDYGYTF.

The chain has TRBV11-2 and TRBJ2-7, with TRBD1 matching over 8 bases. Germline trimming cut 4 bases from V and 2 bases from J; bases unmatched to any gene: 7. The germline V gene has CDR1 SGHAT and CDR2 FQNNGV. The CDR3 is made up of 15 amino acids. The CDR3 here is CASSSLTGEAYEQYF. In DNA form, the CDR3 reads TGTGCCAGCAGCTCACTGACAGGGGAAGCCTACGAGCAGTACTTC.

V usage is TRBV7-2 and J usage is TRBJ2-2; the match to TRBD2 covers 12 bases. V lost 5 bases, J lost 1 base, and 8 bases stayed unmatched. CDR1 and CDR2 from the germline V gene are SGHTA and FQGNSA. This CDR3 comprises 18 residues. As DNA, the CDR3 is TGTGCCAGCAGCCCCCGGCCACTAGCGGGGGGGAACACCGGGGAGCTGTTTTTT. Encoded protein: CASSPRPLAGGNTGELFF.

This CDR3 reads CASSPGRGSSYNSPLHF. As DNA, the CDR3 is TGTGCCAGCAGCCCCGGTCGCGGGAGCTCCTATAATTCACCCCTCCACTTT. The chain links TRBV7-2 to TRBJ1-6, with D unresolved. Germline V CDR1 and CDR2: SGHTA, FQGNSA. The CDR3 is 17 residues long. V lost 5 bases to trimming and J lost 0 bases, with 14 bases between them.